One T cell receptor (beta chain) is described in this entry. The data originate from a study of blood T cell repertoires in COVID-19. Study details: Sites across the United States, Italy and Spain contributed samples from acute and convalescent COVID-19. Nucleic acid was either cDNA or gDNA, and it came from T cells, B-cell-depleted T cells, or PBMCs.

Original processing methods: Amplifying reference gene primers gave estimates of nucleated cell counts. Generated by immunoSEQ multiplex PCR, the TCRdb table keeps only in-frame clones and is missing some. The V and J calls and clone size come from that table; D and trimming were worked out from the DNA. The sample holds more than 300,000 clones, more than 75% seen once. Sequenced input: peripheral blood. The receptor's source is a woman aged 18 to 35 who had recovered from COVID-19.

Here the CDR3 reads CASSLVFGGGTDTQYF. Written as DNA, the CDR3 is TGTGCCAGCAGCTTAGTTTTTGGGGGAGGGACAGATACGCAGTATTTT. The gene calls are TRBV7-2 and TRBJ2-3, with TRBD2 matching over 7 bases. In germline, CDR1 is SGHTA, CDR2 FQGNSA. The CDR3 is 16 residues long. Trimming took 1 base from V and 3 from J; bases not matched to a gene: 7.